This is a list of T cell receptor beta chains from one sample in a study of STAT5B mutations in CD4+ large granular lymphocyte leukemia. The assay was immunoSEQ multiplex PCR, and TCRdb's table has in-frame clones only and misses some. The sample has around 25,000 clones; less than 80% are singletons. Sequencing was done on a sample of CD4+ T cells from blood buffy coats. The receptors were sampled from a human donor in good health. CDR3s leave out the opening cysteine and the closing phenylalanine or tryptophan.

V gene	J gene	CDR3 protein
TRBV14	TRBJ2-2	ASSQALAGGLFDTGELF
TRBV4-2	TRBJ1-4	ASSPRLNFNEKLF
TRBV28	TRBJ2-5	ASSAIYPPAHNTSQETQY
TRBV29-1	TRBJ1-5	SAAVEGQPQH
TRBV5-6	TRBJ2-1	ASSLAGVEF
TRBV28	TRBJ2-7	ASSLFTDRDHEQY
TRBV18	TRBJ2-7	ASSLIAGGFSYEQY
TRBV6-5	TRBJ2-2	ASSSSLGWGTGELF
TRBV27	TRBJ1-5	ASSSRGHQPQH
TRBV13	TRBJ2-2	ASSLRVLRGGDTGELF
TRBV4-2	TRBJ1-3	ASSREGRYSGNTIY
TRBV6-5	TRBJ2-5	ASKVGGAQETQY
TRBV5-1	TRBJ1-5	ASSLESNQPQH
TRBV19	TRBJ1-5	ASSPRDRVIGNQPQH
TRBV6-1	TRBJ2-2	ASSPVRGTGELF